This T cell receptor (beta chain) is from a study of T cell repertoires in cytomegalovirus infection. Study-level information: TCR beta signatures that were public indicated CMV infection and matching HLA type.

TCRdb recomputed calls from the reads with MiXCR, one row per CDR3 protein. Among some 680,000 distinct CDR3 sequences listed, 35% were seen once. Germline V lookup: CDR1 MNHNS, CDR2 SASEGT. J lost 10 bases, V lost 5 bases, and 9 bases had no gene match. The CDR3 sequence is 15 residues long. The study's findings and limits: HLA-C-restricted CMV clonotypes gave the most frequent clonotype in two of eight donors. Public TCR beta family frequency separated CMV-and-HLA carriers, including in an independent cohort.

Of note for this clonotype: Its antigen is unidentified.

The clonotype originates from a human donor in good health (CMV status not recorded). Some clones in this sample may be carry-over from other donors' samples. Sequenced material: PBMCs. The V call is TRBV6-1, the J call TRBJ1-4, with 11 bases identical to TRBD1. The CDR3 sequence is CASSMDRTGGGKLFF. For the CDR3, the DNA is TGTGCCAGCAGTATGGACCGGACAGGGGGCGGAAAACTGTTTTTT.